One and the same sample provided the 26 T cell receptor beta chains below, sequenced in a study of identical twins. TCRdb independently ran MiXCR on the 5' RACE reads; one entry per CDR3 protein. The sample holds under 250,000 distinct CDR3 sequences, around 7.6% seen once. A further study also used this sample, focusing on yellow fever vaccine responses in identical twins.

Source material: CD8+ T cells sorted from blood. These receptors all come from a woman between 18 and 29 years old in good health.

This clonotype showed up many times. This chain links TRBV29-1 with TRBJ2-6; no reliable D call. The germline gives CDR1 SQVTM, CDR2 ANQGSEA. Trimming removed 7 bases at V and 2 bases at J, with 9 bases between. The CDR3 has 13 amino acids. In DNA, the CDR3 is TGCAGCGCCCCCGACCCTGGGGCCAACGTCCTGACTTTC. It codes for CSAPDPGANVLTF. The full variable domain, in which reference TRBV29-1 and TRBJ2-6 provide the parts outside the CDR3, is SAVISQKPSRDICQRGTSLTIQCQVDSQVTMMFWYRQQPGQSLTLIATANQGSEATYESGFVIDKFPISRPNLTFSTLTVSNMSPEDSSIYLCSAPDPGANVLTFGAGSRLTVL.

The gene calls are TRBV20-1 and TRBJ1-1; D remains unclear. The CDR3 sequence is 14 residues long. Per germline, CDR1 DFQATT and CDR2 SNEGSKA (reference sequence). Trimming took 2 bases from V and 3 from J, leaving 13 bases between them. The CDR3 is CSARRRAEDTEAFF. The CDR3 DNA follows: TGCAGTGCTAGACGTAGGGCCGAAGACACTGAAGCTTTCTTT.

At least ten counts were recorded for this clonotype. The chain joins TRBV15 to TRBJ2-3; D remains unclear. The V gene lost 0 bases and the J gene lost 4 bases, with 5 bases spanning the gap. Germline V gene data show CDR1 as LNHNV and CDR2 as YYDKDF (reference sequence). CDR3 size: 13 residues. The CDR3 DNA reads TGTGCCACCAGCAGAGATCGACCAGATACGCAGTATTTT. Translated, it gives CATSRDRPDTQYF. The full variable domain, its missing parts supplied by reference TRBV15 and TRBJ2-3, is DAMVIQNPRYQVTQFGKPVTLSCSQTLNHNVMYWYQQKSSQAPKLLFHYYDKDFNNEADTPDNFQSRRPNTSFCFLDIRSPGLGDTAMYLCATSRDRPDTQYFGPGTRLTVL.

On this clonotype itself: One end of the junction fails to match germline, which may point to a read error. V gene TRBV12-3 or TRBV12-4 combines with J gene TRBJ2-1, with TRBD1 as a possible D gene (5 bases). The CDR3 consists of 13 residues. CDR3 DNA: TGTGCCAGCAGTGCAGGGTTCCCCAATGAGCAGCTCTTC. This encodes CASSAGFPNEQLF.

J is TRBJ2-2 and V is TRBV28; TRBD1 or TRBD2 may be the D gene (5 bases each). The CDR3 runs 13 residues. CDR1 and CDR2 from the germline V gene are MDHEN and SYDVKM. With 5 bases removed from V and 4 bases from J, the gap between germline ends came to 8 bases. The CDR3 DNA sequence: TGTGCCAGCAGTCCAGGGACCACCGGGGAGCTGTTTTTT. This translates into CASSPGTTGELFF.

V usage is TRBV20-1 and J usage is TRBJ2-1; 9 bases align to TRBD2. The CDR3 consists of 14 residues. After removal of 4 bases from V and 6 bases from J, the junction contained 7 bases not matched to a gene. Germline V CDR1 and CDR2: DFQATT, SNEGSKA (reference sequence). The CDR3 loop reads CSAISGSEPNEQFF. The CDR3 DNA reads TGCAGTGCTATTAGCGGGAGCGAACCCAATGAGCAGTTCTTC.

The rearrangement links TRBV7-8 to TRBJ2-5; D remains unclear. The V end lost 1 base, the J end lost 2 bases, and 11 bases lay between the germline ends. Germline assignment: CDR1 SGHVS and CDR2 FQNEAQ. The CDR3 totals 15 residues. The CDR3 DNA sequence: TGTGCCAGCAGCTTAGGAATAGGGTCACAAGAGACCCAGTACTTC. As protein: CASSLGIGSQETQYF.

This clonotype was observed a handful of times. This chain links TRBV11-2 with TRBJ2-3; no clear D gene. Trimming shortened V by 1 base and J by 2 bases, and 10 bases separated the two germline ends. Germline V lookup: CDR1 SGHAT, CDR2 FQNNGV. This CDR3 is built from 15 residues. In DNA form, the CDR3 reads TGTGCCAGCAGCTTAGCCGGTCGATTCACAGATACGCAGTATTTT. This codes for CASSLAGRFTDTQYF.

This clonotype was recorded a few times. The V gene is TRBV7-8, the J gene TRBJ1-5; D unresolved. This CDR3 is built from 16 residues. Germline V lookup: CDR1 SGHVS, CDR2 FQNEAQ. V lost 5 bases and J lost 2, with 16 bases in between. CDR3 sequence reads: CASSPKPHVGNQPQHF. The CDR3 nucleotides are TGTGCCAGCAGCCCTAAACCACACGTCGGCAATCAGCCCCAGCATTTT.

In its sample, this clonotype was seen many times. This chain's CDR3 is CASSAPGLPGEQFF. The CDR3 DNA is TGTGCCAGCAGCGCCCCGGGGCTCCCCGGGGAGCAGTTCTTC. This rearrangement joins TRBV7-9 to TRBJ2-1; tentatively, D is TRBD1 or TRBD2 (5 bases each). This CDR3 has 14 residues. Between the trimmed V and J ends, which lost 5 bases and 10 bases, there was a span of 18 bases. The germline V gene encodes CDR1 SEHNR and CDR2 FQNEAQ (reference sequence).

The genes are TRBV13 and TRBJ2-2, with 11 bases lining up with TRBD2. The CDR3 consists of 16 residues. The germline gives CDR1 PRHDT, CDR2 FYEKMQ (reference sequence). Trimming took 6 bases from V and 7 from J; bases not matched to a gene: 10. CDR3 region: CASSLTSGSLGGELFF. The DNA for the CDR3 is TGTGCCAGCAGTCTAACTAGCGGGAGTTTAGGCGGGGAGCTGTTTTTT.

This chain joins TRBV3-1 and TRBJ2-3, with no clear D. This CDR3 has 18 residues. Looked up from germline, CDR1 is LGHDT and CDR2 is YNNKEL (reference sequence). V lost 1 base and J 2 bases, leaving 19 bases between the germline ends. The CDR3 reads CASSQGTAPTTPTDTQYF. The CDR3 coding sequence is TGTGCCAGCAGCCAAGGAACCGCGCCAACCACCCCCACAGATACGCAGTATTTT.

The sample holds many counts of this clonotype. This chain links TRBV4-2 with TRBJ1-2; weak D call: TRBD1 (5 bases). V lost 0 bases, J lost 4 bases, and 12 bases lay in between. CDR1 LGHNA and CDR2 YNFKEQ come from the germline V gene. The CDR3 loop spans 15 amino acids. Here the CDR3 reads CASSQERGGTYGYTF. CDR3 sequence (DNA): TGTGCCAGCAGCCAAGAGCGGGGGGGGACCTATGGCTACACCTTC.

Many counts were recorded for this clonotype. The chain uses TRBV6-2 or TRBV6-3 and TRBJ2-3; TRBD1 agrees at 8 bases. V gave up 6 bases and J gave up 2 bases; unmatched junction bases: 7. CDR1 is MNHEY and CDR2 is SVGEGT in the germline V gene. This CDR3 is built from 15 residues. The CDR3 sequence: CASRPGTGDTDTQYF. The CDR3 DNA is TGTGCCAGCAGACCCGGGACAGGCGACACAGATACGCAGTATTTT.

This clonotype was picked up a small number of times. The gene calls are TRBV5-4 and TRBJ2-3; D is ambiguous. V was cut by 0 bases and J by 0 bases, with 8 bases left in between. CDR3 length: 15 residues. CDR1 is SGHNT, CDR2 YYREEE, per germline (reference sequence). Here the CDR3 DNA reads TGTGCCAGCAGCTTGGACAGCACAAGCACAGATACGCAGTATTTT. It is translated as CASSLDSTSTDTQYF.

This chain connects TRBV18 to TRBJ2-3; 7 bases align to TRBD1. The V and J ends lost 2 bases and 0 bases, in that order; junction bases with no gene match: 2. The germline CDR1 and CDR2 sequences are KGHSH and LQKENI. The CDR3 has 15 amino acids. The CDR3 DNA reads TGTGCCAGCTCACCAACAGGGGAAAGCACAGATACGCAGTATTTT. It codes for CASSPTGESTDTQYF. Complete variable domain (other parts from reference TRBV18 and TRBJ2-3): NAGVMQNPRHLVRRRGQEARLRCSPMKGHSHVYWYRQLPEEGLKFMVYLQKENIIDESGMPKERFSAEFPKEGPSILRIQQVVRGDSAAYFCASSPTGESTDTQYFGPGTRLTVL.

The chain combines TRBV28 with TRBJ2-7, with TRBD1 identical over 7 bases. The V and J ends lost 6 bases and 4 bases, in that order; junction bases with no gene match: 15. This CDR3 has 16 amino acids. In germline, CDR1 is MDHEN, CDR2 SYDVKM. Here the CDR3 reads CASSKNLGGFRYEQYF. Written as DNA, the CDR3 is TGTGCCAGCAGCAAAAACCTAGGGGGCTTTCGGTACGAGCAGTACTTC. Using reference TRBV28 and TRBJ2-7 for the parts outside the CDR3, the full variable domain is DVKVTQSSRYLVKRTGEKVFLECVQDMDHENMFWYRQDPGLGLRLIYFSYDVKMKEKGDIPEGYSVSREKKERFSLILESASTNQTSMYLCASSKNLGGFRYEQYFGPGTRLTVT.

This clonotype came up a few times. This chain joins TRBV6-5 and TRBJ2-1, with 8 bases identical to TRBD2. This CDR3 region has 15 residues. Trimming removed 2 bases from V and 3 bases from J; junction bases left unmatched: 3. Looked up from germline, CDR1 is MNHEY and CDR2 is SVGAGI. The CDR3 DNA reads as TGTGCCAGCAGTTACGTCGCGGGGGGCTACAATGAGCAGTTCTTC. Translation: CASSYVAGGYNEQFF.

This clonotype showed up just once. The rearrangement links TRBV12-3 or TRBV12-4 to TRBJ2-1; 11 bases align to TRBD2. V shed 5 bases and J 8 bases; nucleotides not matched to a gene: 11. The length of the CDR3 is 16 residues. This CDR3 reads CASSPMTSGTYDEQFF. The CDR3 bases are TGTGCCAGCAGTCCCATGACTAGCGGGACCTATGATGAGCAGTTCTTC.

CDR3 nucleotides: TGTGCCAGCAGCTCCGAACAGGGCGTCCGTGAAAAACTGTTTTTT. Translation gives CASSSEQGVREKLFF. J is TRBJ1-4 and V is TRBV7-6, with TRBD1 as a possible D gene (6 bases). This CDR3 is built from 15 residues. In germline, CDR1 is SGHVS, CDR2 FNYEAQ. V lost 4 bases and J lost 7, with 16 bases in between.

This clonotype appeared many times. The gene calls are TRBV6-5 and TRBJ2-1; TRBD2 is a possible D gene (6 bases). V dropped 2 bases and J dropped 5 bases, with 10 bases sitting between them. Germline V gene data show CDR1 as MNHEY and CDR2 as SVGAGI. The CDR3 runs to 14 residues. As DNA, the CDR3 is TGTGCCAGCAGTTACGGGTGGGGGGACAATGAGCAGTTCTTC. This codes for CASSYGWGDNEQFF.

The sample holds many counts of this clonotype. The J gene is TRBJ2-7, the V gene TRBV7-6, with TRBD2 identical over 7 bases. With V trimmed by 1 base and J by 2 bases, 11 bases remained unmatched. The length of the CDR3 is 17 residues. From germline, CDR1 is SGHVS and CDR2 FNYEAQ. Here the CDR3 reads CASSLEGLAEPPYEQYF. In DNA form, the CDR3 reads TGTGCCAGCAGCTTAGAGGGGCTAGCGGAGCCCCCCTACGAGCAGTACTTC.

Many counts were recorded for this clonotype. The chain joins TRBV3-1 to TRBJ1-1, with D possibly being TRBD1 (6 bases). The CDR3 has 15 residues. CDR1 and CDR2 (germline): LGHDT, YNNKEL (reference sequence). V was shortened by 2 bases and J by 7 bases, with 17 bases between the two germline ends. CDR3 residues: CASSQKTGIQFEAFF. The CDR3 DNA is TGTGCCAGCAGCCAAAAGACAGGAATACAGTTTGAAGCTTTCTTT.

The J gene is TRBJ2-7, the V gene TRBV27; 9 nucleotides agree with TRBD2. The length of the CDR3 is 15 residues. The V segment lost 5 bases and the J segment 4 bases; nucleotides outside the gene matches: 9. Per germline, CDR1 MNHEY and CDR2 SMNVEV (reference sequence). The CDR3 nucleotides are TGTGCCAGCAGTATAGCCGCGGGGGGGCGTTACGAGCAGTACTTC. Encoded protein: CASSIAAGGRYEQYF.

This clonotype has more than one count but fewer than ten. The rearrangement uses TRBV5-6 and TRBJ2-5; 9 positions agree with TRBD1. The germline gives CDR1 SGHDT, CDR2 YYEEEE. Losses at the gene ends were 2 bases for V and 1 base for J; bases not matched to a gene: 6. CDR3 length: 16 amino acids. For the CDR3, the DNA is TGTGCCAGCAGCTTTTGGACAGGGGCGCTCCAAGAGACCCAGTACTTC. It codes for CASSFWTGALQETQYF.

The V gene is TRBV12-3 or TRBV12-4, the J gene TRBJ2-4, with 9 bases that match TRBD1. CDR3 size: 13 residues. Trimming cost V 7 bases and J 4 bases; bases outside gene matches: 2. Here the CDR3 DNA reads TGTGCCAGCACAGACAGGGGGAAAAACATTCAGTACTTC. This codes for CASTDRGKNIQYF.